This T cell receptor (beta chain) was profiled in a study of CD8 T cells in Susac syndrome. Random hexamers primed reverse transcription of about 0.45 to 1 ug RNA. Multiplex immunoSEQ PCR targeted 54 Vbeta and 13 Jbeta TCR beta segments. Each CDR3 protein gets one entry after TCRdb re-called the immunoSEQ multiplex PCR reads with MiXCR. Among about 210,000 distinct CDR3 sequences, 85% to 95% were seen once, and the ten largest hold around 0.082%. CD8+ and CD4+ blood T cells underwent TCR beta sequencing. CD8+ and CD4+ T cells were negatively isolated; TEMRA cells were FACS-enriched. The material sequenced was CD4+ T cells from PBMCs. The sequence was obtained from a human donor with multiple sclerosis.

CDR3 sequence reads: CASSQEGGQNTEAFF. In DNA, the CDR3 is TGTGCCAGCAGCCAAGAAGGAGGGCAGAACACTGAAGCTTTCTTT. The chain combines TRBV4-2 with TRBJ1-1, with D unclear. Trimming cost V 0 bases and J 1 base, with 9 bases left between them. The CDR3 totals 15 residues. CDR1 LGHNA and CDR2 YNFKEQ come from the germline V gene.